The rows below give T cell receptor beta chains drawn from one sample of a study of post-analysis software for immune sequencing data. TCRdb used MiXCR to reprocess the PCR reads, holding one entry per CDR3 protein. The sample consists of 150,000 to 200,000 distinct CDR3 sequences, 30% of them appearing once. Sequences were obtained from blood. The receptor source for this set is a girl aged 5-17 years with multiple sclerosis. Both conserved end residues are part of each CDR3. A D gene is named only where the DNA matches it firmly. Size tells how often a clone was seen (once, few, many) or the class of an expanded clone, and some rows leave it out.

>few|TRBV2|17|TRBD2|TRBJ2-7
CASSDPRLAGSSYEQYF
TGTGCCAGCAGTGACCCCAGACTAGCGGGGAGCTCCTACGAGCAGTACTTC
>few|TRBV7-2|15|-|TRBJ1-1
CASSLVLGVGTEAFF
TGTGCCAGCAGCTTAGTTTTGGGGGTAGGCACTGAAGCTTTCTTT
>-|TRBV21-1|21|-|TRBJ2-1
CAREKISGTLLPGTTGDEQFF
TGTGCCAGAGAGAAAATATCCGGGACACTTCTCCCCGGGACCACTGGGGATGAGCAGTTCTTC
>few|TRBV3-1|15|-|TRBJ1-1
CASSQAGRENTEAFF
TGTGCCAGCAGCCAAGCGGGGAGGGAGAACACTGAAGCTTTCTTT
>-|TRBV20-1|13|TRBD1|TRBJ2-5
CSTGGRGQETQYF
TGCAGTACAGGGGGAAGAGGACAAGAGACCCAGTACTTC
>-|TRBV30|12|-|TRBJ2-3
CAWSAYTDTQYF
TGTGCCTGGAGTGCGTACACAGATACGCAGTATTTT
>many|TRBV20-1|15|TRBD2|TRBJ2-7
CSARELAGNSYEQYF
TGCAGTGCTAGAGAGCTAGCGGGGAACTCCTACGAGCAGTACTTC
>-|TRBV5-1|12|-|TRBJ2-1
CASGLVGNEQFF
TGCGCCAGCGGCTTGGTTGGCAATGAGCAGTTCTTC
>few|TRBV27|12|TRBD1|TRBJ1-2
CAPGQQITGYTF
TGTGCCCCGGGACAGCAAATAACGGGCTACACCTTC
>many|TRBV3-1|13|-|TRBJ2-7
CASSQGGAYEQYF
TGTGCCAGCAGCCAGGGCGGAGCCTACGAGCAGTACTTC
>-|TRBV27|15|TRBD1|TRBJ2-2
CASTSGDRVSGELFF
TGTGCCAGCACCTCGGGGGACAGGGTGAGCGGGGAGCTGTTTTTT
>-|TRBV4-3|15|-|TRBJ2-5
CASSQVYRSEETQYF
TGCGCCAGCAGCCAAGTCTACAGAAGCGAAGAGACCCAGTACTTC
>-|TRBV7-9|15|TRBD1|TRBJ2-5
CASSLRQGAENEQYF
TGTGCCAGCAGCTTACGGCAGGGGGCGGAAAATGAGCAGTACTTC
>-|TRBV29-1|11|-|TRBJ1-2
CSVQGRYGYTF
TGCAGCGTACAGGGCCGGTATGGCTACACCTTC
>many|TRBV7-9|12|-|TRBJ2-7
CASSFVSGEQYF
TGTGCCAGCAGCTTCGTCAGCGGCGAGCAGTACTTC
>few|TRBV6-2/TRBV6-3|12|-|TRBJ2-1
CASRPYDNEQFF
TGTGCCAGCAGGCCCTACGACAATGAGCAGTTCTTC
>many|TRBV28|15|TRBD1|TRBJ2-7
CASSLLQGAQDEQYF
TGTGCCAGCAGTTTGTTACAGGGGGCGCAGGACGAGCAGTACTTC
>-|TRBV12-3/TRBV12-4|15|TRBD1|TRBJ2-7
CASSPRTGHSYEQYF
TGTGCCAGCAGTCCGAGGACAGGCCACTCCTACGAGCAGTACTTC
>few|TRBV7-9|14|-|TRBJ2-2
CASSPGGNTGELFF
TGTGCCAGCAGTCCCGGGGGAAACACCGGGGAGCTGTTTTTT
>few|TRBV5-1|13|-|TRBJ2-4
CASSPLLGWEQYF
TGCGCCAGCAGCCCACTATTGGGATGGGAGCAGTACTTC
>-|TRBV7-2|17|TRBD2|TRBJ2-7
CASSPYPLAGVSDEQYF
TGTGCCAGCAGCCCATACCCACTAGCGGGAGTTTCTGATGAGCAGTACTTC
>few|TRBV5-5|17|TRBD2|TRBJ2-7
CASSLVGLAKTYNEQYF
TGTGCCAGCAGCTTGGTAGGACTAGCGAAAACCTACAATGAGCAGTACTTC
>-|TRBV5-1|11|-|TRBJ2-3
CASSLGLLQYF
TGCGCCAGCAGCTTGGGTCTTCTACAGTATTTT
>many|TRBV29-1|14|-|TRBJ2-3
CSVDVQTWTDTQYF
TGCAGCGTTGACGTTCAGACCTGGACAGATACGCAGTATTTT
>many|TRBV11-2|17|TRBD2|TRBJ2-3
CASSLRGGRASTDTQYF
TGTGCCAGCAGCTTGAGGGGCGGGAGGGCCAGCACAGATACGCAGTATTTT
>few|TRBV9|16|-|TRBJ1-1
CTSSVGLGAPNTEAFF
TGTACCAGCAGCGTAGGACTCGGGGCTCCGAACACTGAAGCTTTCTTT
>few|TRBV12-3/TRBV12-4|14|TRBD1|TRBJ1-1
CASSRTGEATEAFF
TGTGCCAGCAGCCGGACAGGGGAGGCCACTGAAGCTTTCTTT
>many|TRBV3-1|15|-|TRBJ2-1
CASSQDTVKVNEQFF
TGTGCCAGCAGCCAAGATACAGTGAAGGTTAATGAGCAGTTCTTC
>many|TRBV9|14|-|TRBJ2-7
CASSAPGPSYEQYF
TGTGCCAGCAGCGCCCCAGGGCCCTCCTACGAGCAGTACTTC